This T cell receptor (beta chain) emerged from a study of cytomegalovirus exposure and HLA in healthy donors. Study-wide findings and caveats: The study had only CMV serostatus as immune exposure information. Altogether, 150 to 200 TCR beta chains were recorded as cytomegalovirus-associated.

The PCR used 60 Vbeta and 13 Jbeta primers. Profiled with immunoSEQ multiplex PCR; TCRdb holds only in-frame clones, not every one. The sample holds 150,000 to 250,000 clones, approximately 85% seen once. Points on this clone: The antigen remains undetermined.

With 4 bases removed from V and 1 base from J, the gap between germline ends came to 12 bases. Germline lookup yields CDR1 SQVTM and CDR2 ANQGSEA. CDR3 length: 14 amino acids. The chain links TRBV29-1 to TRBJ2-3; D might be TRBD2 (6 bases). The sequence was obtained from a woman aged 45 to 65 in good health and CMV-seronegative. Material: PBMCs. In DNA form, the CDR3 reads TGCAGCGTTGCCCTAGGAGGGCGCACAGATACGCAGTATTTT. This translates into CSVALGGRTDTQYF.